This T cell receptor (beta chain) stems from a study of cytomegalovirus exposure and HLA in healthy donors. Study-wide points: Despite most TCR sequences being rare, some public TCRs occurred in many donors. Researchers catalogued 160 or so TCR beta chains as cytomegalovirus-associated.

The CDR3 runs 14 residues. Germline loops: CDR1 PRHDT, CDR2 FYEKMQ (reference sequence). Trimming removed 3 bases from V and 2 bases from J; junction bases left unmatched: 2. The method was immunoSEQ multiplex PCR; TCRdb's version includes in-frame clones alone and lacks a portion of them. The data show some 150,000 clones, 85% to 90% seen once. About this clone: Its antigen is not identified.

The source of this sequence is a woman in her twenties or thirties in good health and CMV-seronegative. Sequencing input: PBMCs. The rearrangement links TRBV13 to TRBJ1-2; TRBD1 matches 8 bases. CDR3 region: CASSLTGANYGYTF. In nucleotides, the CDR3 is TGTGCCAGCAGCTTGACAGGGGCAAACTATGGCTACACCTTC.